One TCR beta chain is described in this entry. Profiled with immunoSEQ multiplex PCR; TCRdb holds only in-frame clones, not every one. The sample yields about 40,000 clones, more than 70% seen once. The V and J ends lost 3 bases and 12 bases, in that order; junction bases with no gene match: 11. The length of the CDR3 is 15 residues. The germline gives CDR1 SEHNR, CDR2 FQNEAQ (reference sequence). The record originates from a study of OX40 agonist ivuxolimab in advanced cancers. This receptor was taken from an adult with an advanced solid tumor such as melanoma, head and neck, liver or kidney cancer. Material: CD4+ or CD8+ T cells sorted from blood, obtained in a trial of the OX40 agonist ivuxolimab. This chain links TRBV7-9 with TRBJ2-7, with 13 nucleotides matching TRBD2. CDR3 protein: CASSFFGLAGVGPYF. CDR3 in DNA: TGTGCCAGCAGCTTTTTTGGACTAGCGGGAGTTGGTCCGTACTTC.